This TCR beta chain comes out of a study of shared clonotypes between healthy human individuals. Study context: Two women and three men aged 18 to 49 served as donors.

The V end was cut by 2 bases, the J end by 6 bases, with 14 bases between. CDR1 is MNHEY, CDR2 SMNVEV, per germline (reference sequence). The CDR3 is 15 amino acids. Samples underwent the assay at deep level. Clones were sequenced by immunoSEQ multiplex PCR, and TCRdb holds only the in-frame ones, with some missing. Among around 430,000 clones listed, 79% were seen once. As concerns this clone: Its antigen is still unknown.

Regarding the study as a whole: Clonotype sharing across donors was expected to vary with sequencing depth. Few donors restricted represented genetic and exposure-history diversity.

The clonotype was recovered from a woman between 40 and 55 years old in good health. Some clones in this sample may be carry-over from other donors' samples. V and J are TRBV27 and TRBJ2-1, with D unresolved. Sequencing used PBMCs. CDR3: CASSLRKGSGNEQFF. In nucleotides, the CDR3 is TGTGCCAGCAGTTTACGTAAGGGATCGGGCAATGAGCAGTTCTTC.